This passage covers 16 T cell receptor beta chains from one sample sequenced in a study of blood T cell repertoires in COVID-19. Sequencing was performed with immunoSEQ multiplex PCR; in TCRdb, only in-frame clones are kept and a portion is missing. Among around 400,000 clones, roughly 80% were seen once, and the ten largest hold 5% to 5.5%. The sequenced material came from PBMCs or T cells enriched from blood (not recorded which). The receptors were sampled from a woman between 50 and 59 years old who had recovered from COVID-19.

This chain links TRBV5-1 with TRBJ2-3; D is unresolved. Germline V gene sequence: CDR1 SGHRS, CDR2 YFSETQ. V was trimmed by 6 bases and J by 3 bases, leaving 5 bases between them. This CDR3 has 11 amino acids. The CDR3 region has the DNA TGCGCCAGCACAGCGACAGATACGCAGTATTTT. Its protein is CASTATDTQYF.

V is TRBV7-2 and J is TRBJ1-5; 11 bases match TRBD1. V gave up 5 bases and J gave up 2 bases; unmatched junction bases: 8. This CDR3 region has 17 residues. Looked up from germline, CDR1 is SGHTA and CDR2 is FQGNSA. For the CDR3, the DNA is TGTGCCAGCAGCGCCGGGACAGGGGGTCGGGGCAATCAGCCCCAGCATTTT. Translation gives CASSAGTGGRGNQPQHF.

In regard to this clone: This sample includes further DNA sequences coding for the same CDR3. V gene TRBV25-1 combines with J gene TRBJ1-6, with TRBD1 identical over 10 bases. CDR1 is MGHDK and CDR2 is SYGVNS in the germline V gene. The CDR3 sequence is 14 residues long. Trimming at V came to 4 bases and at J to 7 bases, leaving 1 base not matched to a gene. The CDR3 loop is CASSGQGANSPLHF. CDR3 DNA sequence: TGTGCCAGCAGTGGACAGGGGGCGAATTCACCCCTCCACTTT.

The chain joins TRBV5-6 to TRBJ2-5, with 7 bases lining up with TRBD1. V was clipped by 4 bases and J by 2 bases; unmatched bases: 2. CDR1 and CDR2 from the germline V gene are SGHDT and YYEEEE. The CDR3 is 13 residues long. The CDR3 sequence: CASSKDRQETQYF. For the CDR3, the DNA is TGTGCCAGCAGCAAGGACAGGCAAGAGACCCAGTACTTC.

The V call is TRBV18, the J call TRBJ1-1; D unresolved. Germline-derived CDR1 and CDR2 are KGHSH and LQKENI. The CDR3 contains 13 residues. The germline V and J ends were trimmed by 4 bases and 6 bases, with 12 bases remaining between them. The CDR3 nucleotides read TGTGCCAGCTCACTCGAGGATTTTTCTGAAGCTTTCTTT. Its protein is CASSLEDFSEAFF.

Concerning this clone itself: The sample holds other DNA sequences that translate to the same CDR3. The chain combines TRBV27 with TRBJ2-2; 10 nucleotides agree with TRBD1. The CDR3 is 17 amino acids. Trimming cost V 0 bases and J 1 base; bases outside gene matches: 2. The germline CDR1 and CDR2 sequences are MNHEY and SMNVEV (reference sequence). The CDR3 reads CASSLSTGGWNTGELFF. The CDR3 DNA follows: TGTGCCAGCAGTTTATCGACAGGGGGCTGGAACACCGGGGAGCTGTTTTTT.

The chain is built from TRBV5-8 and TRBJ1-1, with TRBD1 matching 7 bases. Germline loops: CDR1 SGHTS, CDR2 YDEGEE. CDR3 size: 16 residues. After removal of 2 bases from V and 3 bases from J, the junction contained 10 bases not matched to a gene. Here the CDR3 reads CASSFQGVGMDTEAFF. The CDR3 coding sequence is TGTGCCAGCAGCTTCCAGGGGGTGGGTATGGACACTGAAGCTTTCTTT.

This clone was seen more than once but under ten times. This chain connects TRBV14 to TRBJ1-4; tentative D call: TRBD1 (6 bases). In germline, CDR1 is SGHDN, CDR2 FVKESK. The CDR3 contains 15 residues. V dropped 4 bases and J dropped 6 bases, with 15 bases sitting between them. CDR3: CASSLQGSGHEKLFF. CDR3 sequence (DNA): TGTGCCAGCAGCCTTCAGGGGAGCGGACATGAAAAACTGTTTTTT.

This rearrangement joins TRBV10-3 to TRBJ2-1, with TRBD1 matching over 10 bases. The CDR3 is 14 amino acids. Germline loops: CDR1 ENHRY, CDR2 SYGVKD. V lost 6 bases, J lost 10 bases, and 9 bases stayed unmatched. CDR3 nucleotides: TGTGCCATCAGAACCGGGACAGGGGATGGCGAGCAGTTCTTC. Translation: CAIRTGTGDGEQFF.

The chain employs TRBV14 and TRBJ2-7; tentatively, D is TRBD1 (5 bases). Per the germline V gene, CDR1 is SGHDN and CDR2 is FVKESK. The CDR3 extends over 13 amino acids. Between the trimmed V and J ends, which lost 4 bases and 7 bases, there was a span of 14 bases. The CDR3 loop is CASSLDLRGEQYF. In DNA form, the CDR3 reads TGTGCCAGCAGCCTCGACCTTAGGGGTGAGCAGTACTTC.

The rearrangement joins TRBV18 to TRBJ1-2; 12 bases map to TRBD1. Germline values: CDR1 KGHSH, CDR2 LQKENI. Trimming at V came to 3 bases and at J to 6 bases, leaving 5 bases not matched to a gene. CDR3 length: 15 amino acids. The CDR3 here is CASSPPGQGANGYTF. CDR3 in DNA: TGTGCCAGCTCACCTCCGGGACAGGGGGCGAATGGCTACACCTTC.

This clone was seen once. J is TRBJ2-1 and V is TRBV20-1; 13 bases agree with TRBD2. CDR1 and CDR2 (germline): DFQATT, SNEGSKA (reference sequence). Trimming at V came to 3 bases and at J to 3 bases, leaving 5 bases not matched to a gene. The CDR3 covers 16 residues. The chain's CDR3 is CSASAGTSGVYNEQFF. In DNA form, the CDR3 reads TGCAGTGCTAGTGCTGGGACTAGCGGGGTCTACAATGAGCAGTTCTTC.

This chain's CDR3 is CASSTTGTVNTEAFF. As DNA, the CDR3 is TGTGCCAGTAGCACCACCGGGACAGTGAACACTGAAGCTTTCTTT. The V call is TRBV19, the J call TRBJ1-1, with 7 bases identical to TRBD1. The trim removed 6 bases at V and 0 bases at J, leaving 7 bases unmatched. CDR1 and CDR2 (germline): LNHDA, SQIVND (reference sequence). The CDR3 loop spans 15 amino acids. Variable domain in full (rest from reference TRBV19 and TRBJ1-1): DGGITQSPKYLFRKEGQNVTLSCEQNLNHDAMYWYRQDPGQGLRLIYYSQIVNDFQKGDIAEGYSVSREKKESFPLTVTSAQKNPTAFYLCASSTTGTVNTEAFFGQGTRLTVV.

The CDR3 DNA follows: TGTGCCAGCAGCCTTCAGGTCATGAACACTGAAGCTTTCTTT. Its translation: CASSLQVMNTEAFF. V usage is TRBV7-8 and J usage is TRBJ1-1; D ambiguous. Germline V gives CDR1 SGHVS, CDR2 FQNEAQ. Trimming shortened V by 5 bases and J by 0 bases, and 10 bases separated the two germline ends. The CDR3 runs 14 residues.

This chain joins TRBV4-1 and TRBJ2-1, with 8 bases lining up with TRBD2. The CDR3 has 16 residues. Germline assignment: CDR1 MGHRA and CDR2 YSYEKL. The V segment lost 3 bases and the J segment 0 bases; nucleotides outside the gene matches: 4. The CDR3 loop is CASSHDSGASYNEQFF. The DNA for the CDR3 is TGCGCCAGCAGCCACGATAGCGGGGCCTCCTACAATGAGCAGTTCTTC.

The rearrangement links TRBV19 to TRBJ2-1, with D perhaps matching TRBD2 (6 bases). Germline lookup yields CDR1 LNHDA and CDR2 SQIVND (reference sequence). This CDR3 spans 17 amino acids. Between the trimmed V and J ends, which lost 5 bases and 0 bases, there was a span of 17 bases. In nucleotides, the CDR3 is TGTGCCAGTAGTTTTTCACGAGGTAGCGGCTCCTACAATGAGCAGTTCTTC. Amino acids: CASSFSRGSGSYNEQFF. Based on the CDR3 plus reference TRBV19 and TRBJ2-1, the full variable domain is DGGITQSPKYLFRKEGQNVTLSCEQNLNHDAMYWYRQDPGQGLRLIYYSQIVNDFQKGDIAEGYSVSREKKESFPLTVTSAQKNPTAFYLCASSFSRGSGSYNEQFFGPGTRLTVL.